This T cell receptor beta chain was sequenced during a study of OX40 agonist ivuxolimab in advanced cancers. Method: immunoSEQ multiplex PCR; TCRdb's copy keeps in-frame clones and lacks some. The sample includes roughly 30,000 clones, 65% to 75% seen only once; the top ten take over 10%. This clone was seen a few times. The sequencing used CD4+ or CD8+ T cells sorted from blood, collected in a trial of the OX40 agonist ivuxolimab. The TCR comes from an adult with an advanced solid tumor such as melanoma, head and neck, liver or kidney cancer.

The CDR3 spells CASSPRTASSLSGANVLTF. CDR3 nucleotide sequence: TGTGCCAGCAGCCCCCGGACAGCTTCATCCCTCTCTGGGGCCAACGTCCTGACTTTC. The chain combines TRBV7-3 with TRBJ2-6; tentative D call: TRBD1 (6 bases). CDR3 length: 19 residues. In germline, CDR1 is SGHTA, CDR2 FQGTGA. Trimming took off 5 bases at V and 0 bases at J, with 20 bases between the two ends.